This TCR beta chain originates from a study of blood T cell repertoires in COVID-19. Looking at the study overall: The study drew acute and convalescent COVID-19 samples from the United States, Italy and Spain. From T cells, B-cell-depleted T cells, or PBMCs came the material, which was cDNA or gDNA.

The CDR3 consists of 14 residues. Germline V gene lookup returns CDR1 GTSNPN and CDR2 SVGIG (reference sequence). Trimming removed 8 bases from V and 6 bases from J, with 21 bases in between. In the original analysis: How many nucleated cells were present was estimated from reference gene primer amplification. TCRdb keeps only in-frame clones here, not all; method: immunoSEQ multiplex PCR. The V and J calls and clone size were taken over from that table, and D and trimming were inferred from the DNA. Found here are around 210,000 clones, 70% to 90% of them singletons; the top ten hold more than 1.4%.

The sequence derives from a man aged 18 to 29 with active or convalescent COVID-19. J is TRBJ2-3 and V is TRBV30; maybe TRBD2 (6 bases). Sequencing was carried out using peripheral blood. The CDR3 sequence: CAAASGGSSDTQYF. The CDR3 region has the DNA TGTGCCGCCGCATCCGGGGGTTCGTCGGATACGCAGTATTTT.